This is a list of T cell receptor beta chains from one sample in a study of OX40 agonist ivuxolimab in advanced cancers. Assay: immunoSEQ multiplex PCR; the TCRdb copy retains only in-frame clones and omits some. This sample has approximately 70,000 clones, with around 93% found just once. The source material was CD4+ or CD8+ T cells sorted from blood, sampled in a trial of the OX40 agonist ivuxolimab. The receptors were sampled from an adult with an advanced solid tumor such as melanoma, head and neck, liver or kidney cancer. Each CDR3 is given without its conserved first and last residue. Each record gives: CDR3 length, V gene, CDR3 protein.

length: 15; V: TRBV9; CDR3: ASSVGLAGGLTDTQY
length: 13; V: TRBV6-1; CDR3: ASSEGGPTGSGYT
length: 12; V: TRBV27; CDR3: ASSPAGQGYGYT
length: 12; V: TRBV5-1; CDR3: ASRPGSNTGELF
length: 12; V: TRBV15; CDR3: ATRRRAYTDTQY
length: 17; V: TRBV18; CDR3: ASPTSPGQGSSGANVLT
length: 17; V: TRBV5-6; CDR3: ASSLAHFRLAGGSSEQF
length: 17; V: TRBV2; CDR3: ASSAQGSGPLSSYNEQF
length: 13; V: TRBV19; CDR3: ASRPDRVGTDTQY
length: 10; V: TRBV7-8; CDR3: ASSLTSYGYT
length: 13; V: TRBV5-6; CDR3: ASSLGLAGWDTQY
length: 13; V: TRBV7-3; CDR3: ASSSGLAGKDEQF
length: 12; V: TRBV30; CDR3: AWRGGGGASPLH
length: 13; V: TRBV5-4; CDR3: ASSKGQGGSYGYT